These T cell receptor beta chains were read from a single sample in a study of PD-1 blockade in classical Hodgkin lymphoma. Sequencing used immunoSEQ multiplex PCR; TCRdb keeps in-frame clones, though not all of them. The sample holds 25,000 to 35,000 clones, approximately 80% seen once. The sequencing here drew on CD4+ T cells from blood, taken before the fourth cycle of nivolumab. The receptors shown here come from a human donor with classical Hodgkin lymphoma. Both conserved end residues are part of each CDR3. Fields, in order: clone size, V gene, J gene, D gene, CDR3 protein, CDR3 DNA. The D gene is left open where the match is weak. Some rows mark clone size as missing; the rest say once, few, many or name a class of expanded clone.

few	TRBV18	TRBJ1-1	NA	CASSSRDTEAFF	TGTGCCAGCTCCTCAAGGGACACTGAAGCTTTCTTT
NA	TRBV5-1	TRBJ2-5	NA	CASSFPPWPRRPKETQYF	TGCGCCAGCAGCTTCCCACCGTGGCCTCGGCGACCAAAAGAGACCCAGTACTTC
NA	TRBV6-6	TRBJ2-4	NA	CASSPLIPTTKNIQYF	TGTGCCAGCAGTCCCCTCATCCCTACGACCAAAAACATTCAGTACTTC
NA	TRBV22-1	TRBJ2-7	NA	CPGSARDRAPYEQYF	TGTCCTGGGAGCGCCAGGGACAGGGCCCCCTACGAGCAGTACTTC
NA	TRBV5-1	TRBJ2-3	NA	CASSLVPESTDTQYF	TGCGCCAGCAGCTTGGTTCCAGAAAGCACAGATACGCAGTATTTT
once	TRBV6-6	TRBJ2-5	NA	CASRAQTGQETQYF	TGTGCCAGCAGGGCACAGACAGGTCAAGAGACCCAGTACTTC
NA	TRBV16	TRBJ2-5	NA	CASSPWRETQYF	TGTGCCAGCAGCCCCTGGAGGGAGACCCAGTACTTC
NA	TRBV27	TRBJ2-7	NA	CASSLYRPGHTYEQYF	TGTGCCAGCAGTTTATACCGACCGGGACACACCTACGAGCAGTACTTC
NA	TRBV9	TRBJ2-7	TRBD2	CASSVEGLELSEQYF	TGTGCCAGCAGCGTAGAGGGACTAGAGCTTTCCGAGCAGTACTTC
few	TRBV5-3	TRBJ1-2	NA	CARTSKSYGYTF	TGTGCCAGAACCTCTAAGAGCTATGGCTACACCTTC
NA	TRBV6-5	TRBJ2-5	TRBD2	CASSFDPAGGKTQYF	TGTGCCAGCAGCTTCGACCCAGCGGGGGGGAAGACCCAGTACTTC
NA	TRBV5-4	TRBJ2-3	TRBD2	CASSFRRASGGALDTQYF	TGTGCCAGCAGCTTTCGTCGGGCTAGCGGGGGGGCCTTAGATACGCAGTATTTT
NA	TRBV5-5	TRBJ2-2	NA	CASSDLTGELFF	TGTGCCAGCAGCGATTTAACCGGGGAGCTGTTTTTT
few	TRBV19	TRBJ1-6	TRBD1	CASSIDTGGSWNSPLHF	TGTGCCAGTAGTATAGACACAGGGGGCTCCTGGAATTCACCCCTCCACTTT
NA	TRBV30	TRBJ1-1	NA	CAWSLQTRNTEAFF	TGTGCCTGGAGTCTCCAGACACGGAACACTGAAGCTTTCTTT
NA	TRBV5-1	TRBJ1-2	TRBD1	CASSGRQGTNYGYTF	TGCGCCAGCAGCGGACGACAGGGTACTAACTATGGCTACACCTTC
NA	TRBV5-4	TRBJ2-5	NA	CASSPPGAAQYF	TGTGCCAGCAGCCCCCCCGGGGCGGCCCAGTACTTC
NA	TRBV5-1	TRBJ2-3	NA	CASSSTSTDTQYF	TGCGCCAGCAGCTCAACTAGCACAGATACGCAGTATTTT
NA	TRBV5-1	TRBJ2-5	TRBD2	CASSLGSSGGARETQYF	TGCGCCAGCAGCTTGGGGTCTAGCGGGGGGGCCAGAGAGACCCAGTACTTC
NA	TRBV28	TRBJ1-5	TRBD1	CASSDPGTGSNQPQHF	TGTGCCAGCAGTGACCCCGGGACAGGGAGCAATCAGCCCCAGCATTTT
NA	TRBV19	TRBJ1-1	NA	CASSTTSVTNTEAFF	TGTGCCAGTAGTACCACCTCTGTCACGAACACTGAAGCTTTCTTT